This T cell receptor beta chain was captured by sequencing in a study of blood T cells in healthy people across ages. This clonotype was counted a single time. With 4 bases clipped from V and 4 bases from J, the junction kept 8 bases outside the gene matches. Germline V gene lookup returns CDR1 MNHGY and CDR2 SAAAGT. The CDR3 contains 17 residues. A second 7 to 11 cycle PCR used barcoded and J-beta primers. Each CDR3 protein is one row after TCRdb ran MiXCR on the 5' RACE reads. The sample consists of some 1.4 million distinct CDR3 sequences, about 43% of them appearing once. Sequenced input: blood. The gene calls are TRBV6-8 and TRBJ1-5, with 12 bases fitting TRBD1. This TCR was recovered from a woman aged 18-29 years in good health. The CDR3 sequence is CASSLRDRGLDNQPQHF. CDR3 nucleotides: TGTGCCAGCAGTTTAAGGGACAGGGGGCTGGATAATCAGCCCCAGCATTTT.